This TCR beta chain is drawn from a study of T cell clusters in autoimmune cytopenias. Findings and limits, study-wide: Primary autoimmune cytopenia patients appeared to lack physiological T cell clusters present in healthy donors.

TRB amplification used approximately 0.25 ug of peripheral blood genomic DNA. Multiplex touch-down PCR amplified TRB using TRB-A and TRB-B pools in one tube. Using the multiplex PCR reads, TCRdb records one entry per CDR3 protein without DNA. The specimen's table records roughly 890 distinct CDR3 sequences. From germline, CDR1 is LNHDA and CDR2 SQIVND (reference sequence). This CDR3 comprises 13 residues. This clonotype is classed as medium-sized by frequency. What it binds is not known. Specimen: peripheral blood. This TCR derives from a human donor with an autoimmune cytopenia or autoimmune hepatitis (not recorded which). This chain links TRBV19 with TRBJ1-2. CDR3 sequence: CASTREEIYGYTF.